The source of this T cell receptor beta chain is a study of glioma-infiltrating T cells. Study-level points and caveats: Above-expected tissue-blood divergence occurred in all gliomas, most in low-grade ones.

As regards this clonotype: Its antigen is unknown.

Using RNA template, CDR3s of TCR alpha and beta were amplified with iRepertoire arm-PCR. One-step reverse transcription and amplification started from about 100-400 ng of tissue mRNA or PBMC total RNA. TCRdb re-called the multiplex PCR reads through MiXCR, storing one row per CDR3 protein. This table has about 140,000 distinct CDR3 sequences, 35% to 50% appearing once. This CDR3 is built from 15 residues. CDR1 and CDR2 from the germline V gene are SGHRS and YFSETQ. The V end was cut by 3 bases, the J end by 1 base, with 13 bases between. Sequenced input: glioma tissue, nonneoplastic brain tissue, or PBMCs (not recorded which). The clonotype comes from a human donor with low-grade glioma or glioblastoma, undergoing nonglioma brain surgery, or in good health (not recorded which). This rearrangement joins TRBV5-1 to TRBJ1-1; D gene ambiguous. CDR3 bases: TGCGCCAGCAGCTCCGGTGGATCAGGGAACACTGAAGCTTTCTTT. This codes for CASSSGGSGNTEAFF.